Listed below are T cell receptor beta chains from one sample, sequenced in a study of blood T cell repertoires in COVID-19. Libraries were prepared by immunoSEQ multiplex PCR; TCRdb keeps only in-frame clonotypes and omits some of them. The sample has approximately 120,000 clones; approximately 85% are singletons. The specimen was peripheral blood. These TCRs come from a human donor in a cohort sampled during active COVID-19. CDR3s include the opening cysteine and the closing phenylalanine or tryptophan. The D gene is left open where the match is weak. Size values are once, few and many counts, or a class for expanded clones, and some rows have none.

d_gene: TRBD1
j_gene: TRBJ2-7
v_gene: TRBV5-1
abundance: few
CDR3nt: TGCGCCAGCAGCTCTTCTGTAGGACAGGGGGTATACGAGCAGTACTTC
CDR3aa: CASSSSVGQGVYEQYF

d_gene: TRBD2
j_gene: TRBJ2-7
v_gene: TRBV7-8
abundance: NA
CDR3nt: TGTGCCAGCAGCTTAATACTAGCGGGAGAATACGAGCAGTACTTC
CDR3aa: CASSLILAGEYEQYF

d_gene: NA
j_gene: TRBJ1-1
v_gene: TRBV30
abundance: NA
CDR3nt: TGTGCCTGGAGTGCCACAGTTAACACTGAAGCTTTCTTT
CDR3aa: CAWSATVNTEAFF

d_gene: NA
j_gene: TRBJ1-2
v_gene: TRBV6-1
abundance: once
CDR3nt: TGTGCCAGCAGTGAAATCGCTAACTATGGCTACACCTTC
CDR3aa: CASSEIANYGYTF

d_gene: NA
j_gene: TRBJ1-6
v_gene: TRBV28
abundance: NA
CDR3nt: TGTGCCAGCGTAACAGGGAGCCCATCACCCCTCCACTTT
CDR3aa: CASVTGSPSPLHF

d_gene: TRBD1
j_gene: TRBJ2-1
v_gene: TRBV10-2
abundance: NA
CDR3nt: TGCGCCACCCGACAGGGTCTTGAGCAGTTCTTC
CDR3aa: CATRQGLEQFF

d_gene: NA
j_gene: TRBJ2-7
v_gene: TRBV6-2/TRBV6-3
abundance: NA
CDR3nt: TGTGCCAGCAGTTACCCCATCCCCTACCAGTACTTC
CDR3aa: CASSYPIPYQYF

d_gene: NA
j_gene: TRBJ2-7
v_gene: TRBV6-5
abundance: NA
CDR3nt: TGTGCCAGCAGTTACTCAGCACGGAGGGCGACCTACGAGCAGTACTTC
CDR3aa: CASSYSARRATYEQYF

d_gene: NA
j_gene: TRBJ2-5
v_gene: TRBV24-1
abundance: NA
CDR3nt: TGTGCCACCAGTGATTACCGGGAGAAGAGGGAGACCCAGTACTTC
CDR3aa: CATSDYREKRETQYF

d_gene: TRBD2
j_gene: TRBJ2-7
v_gene: TRBV3-1/TRBV3-2
abundance: few
CDR3nt: TGTGCCAGCAGCCAAGGGTCCGGACTAGCGGTGAAGCAGTACTTC
CDR3aa: CASSQGSGLAVKQYF

d_gene: NA
j_gene: TRBJ1-5
v_gene: TRBV11-2
abundance: NA
CDR3nt: TGTGCCAGCAGCTTAGGTCAGGGTCTGAGCCAGCCCCAGCATTTT
CDR3aa: CASSLGQGLSQPQHF

d_gene: TRBD1
j_gene: TRBJ2-7
v_gene: TRBV3-1/TRBV3-2
abundance: NA
CDR3nt: TGTGCCAGCAGCCTAGGGACAGGGGAAGGCGAGCAGTACTTC
CDR3aa: CASSLGTGEGEQYF

d_gene: TRBD1
j_gene: TRBJ1-6
v_gene: TRBV30
abundance: NA
CDR3nt: TGTGCCTGGAGTGGGGACAGGAGCCTCAAAAATTCACCCCTCCACTTT
CDR3aa: CAWSGDRSLKNSPLHF

d_gene: NA
j_gene: TRBJ1-5
v_gene: TRBV6-6
abundance: NA
CDR3nt: TGTGCCAGCAGTACGGACAGACTCAATCAGCCCCAGCATTTT
CDR3aa: CASSTDRLNQPQHF

d_gene: TRBD1
j_gene: TRBJ1-6
v_gene: TRBV18
abundance: NA
CDR3nt: TGTGCCAGCTCAGGAGGGACAGGGGATAATTCACCCCTCCACTTT
CDR3aa: CASSGGTGDNSPLHF

d_gene: TRBD2
j_gene: TRBJ2-5
v_gene: TRBV24-1
abundance: NA
CDR3nt: TGTGCCACCACCGGGACGGGGGGAGAGACCCAGTACTTC
CDR3aa: CATTGTGGETQYF

d_gene: NA
j_gene: TRBJ1-5
v_gene: TRBV5-1
abundance: NA
CDR3nt: TGCGCCAGCAGCTTGTCTGGGGGCGGTCAGCCCCAGCATTTT
CDR3aa: CASSLSGGGQPQHF

d_gene: NA
j_gene: TRBJ2-6
v_gene: TRBV9
abundance: NA
CDR3nt: TGTGCCAGCAGCGCACAGGGTACCGGGGCCAACGTCCTGACTTTC
CDR3aa: CASSAQGTGANVLTF

d_gene: NA
j_gene: TRBJ2-2
v_gene: TRBV4-1
abundance: NA
CDR3nt: TGCGCCAGCAGCCAAGAAGAGAGGGTCGCCGGGGAGCTGTTTTTT
CDR3aa: CASSQEERVAGELFF

d_gene: TRBD1
j_gene: TRBJ2-7
v_gene: TRBV10-1
abundance: few
CDR3nt: TGCGCCAGCAGTGAGTCCGGGACAGGGGCCGCCGAGCAGTACTTC
CDR3aa: CASSESGTGAAEQYF

d_gene: NA
j_gene: TRBJ1-5
v_gene: TRBV7-9
abundance: NA
CDR3nt: TGTGCCAGCAGCTCAGGGGTGGGCAATCAGCCCCAGCATTTT
CDR3aa: CASSSGVGNQPQHF

d_gene: NA
j_gene: TRBJ1-6
v_gene: TRBV4-3
abundance: NA
CDR3nt: TGCGCCAGCAGCCAAGATAGGACAGAGAATTCACCCCTCCACTTT
CDR3aa: CASSQDRTENSPLHF

d_gene: NA
j_gene: TRBJ2-3
v_gene: TRBV19
abundance: NA
CDR3nt: TGTGCCAGTAGTATACCCGGGGTTCGGGCAGATACGCAGTATTTT
CDR3aa: CASSIPGVRADTQYF

d_gene: TRBD1
j_gene: TRBJ2-3
v_gene: TRBV11-2
abundance: NA
CDR3nt: TGTGCCAGCAGCTCGACCGAACAGGGGGTAGCGGCAGATACGCAGTATTTT
CDR3aa: CASSSTEQGVAADTQYF

d_gene: NA
j_gene: TRBJ2-3
v_gene: TRBV18
abundance: NA
CDR3nt: TGTGCCAGCTCACCACCGGCTGGCACAGATACGCAGTATTTT
CDR3aa: CASSPPAGTDTQYF

d_gene: NA
j_gene: TRBJ2-4
v_gene: TRBV6-5
abundance: NA
CDR3nt: TGTGCCAGCAGTTACTCGTACCCGGGACTTAAAAACATTCAGTACTTC
CDR3aa: CASSYSYPGLKNIQYF

d_gene: NA
j_gene: TRBJ2-3
v_gene: TRBV7-3
abundance: NA
CDR3nt: TGTGCCAGCAGCTCCGGTGGAGATACGCAGTATTTT
CDR3aa: CASSSGGDTQYF

d_gene: TRBD2
j_gene: TRBJ2-1
v_gene: TRBV6-4
abundance: once
CDR3nt: TGTGCCAGCAGTGACTTCGCAGCGGGAGGACTCCCTGAGCAGTTCTTC
CDR3aa: CASSDFAAGGLPEQFF

d_gene: NA
j_gene: TRBJ2-2
v_gene: TRBV21-1
abundance: NA
CDR3nt: TGTGCCAGCACGGCTAGCGGGAAGAACACCGGGGAGCTGTTTTTT
CDR3aa: CASTASGKNTGELFF

d_gene: TRBD1
j_gene: TRBJ2-3
v_gene: TRBV10-1
abundance: NA
CDR3nt: TGCGCCAGCAGTGCCGGGACAGGGGCTACTAGCACAGATACGCAGTATTTT
CDR3aa: CASSAGTGATSTDTQYF

d_gene: TRBD2
j_gene: TRBJ2-3
v_gene: TRBV7-9
abundance: once
CDR3nt: TGTGCCAGCAGCATACAACTAGCGGGACTCACAGATACGCAGTATTTT
CDR3aa: CASSIQLAGLTDTQYF

d_gene: NA
j_gene: TRBJ2-5
v_gene: TRBV6-5
abundance: NA
CDR3nt: TGTGCCAGCAGCTCGACAGTCCCGGTGGCGGCCCAGTACTTC
CDR3aa: CASSSTVPVAAQYF

d_gene: NA
j_gene: TRBJ2-6
v_gene: TRBV12-5
abundance: NA
CDR3nt: TGTGCTAGTGGTCTATCCGGGATCCCCAACTCTGGGGCCAACGTCCTGACTTTC
CDR3aa: CASGLSGIPNSGANVLTF

d_gene: NA
j_gene: TRBJ1-5
v_gene: TRBV10-3
abundance: NA
CDR3nt: TGTGCCATCAGTGAGTCAGGAGGGGATCAGCCCCAGCATTTT
CDR3aa: CAISESGGDQPQHF

d_gene: NA
j_gene: TRBJ1-1
v_gene: TRBV5-1
abundance: NA
CDR3nt: TGCGCCAGCAGCTTGGGGGGCAGATACACTGAAGCTTTCTTT
CDR3aa: CASSLGGRYTEAFF

d_gene: TRBD2
j_gene: TRBJ2-5
v_gene: TRBV19
abundance: NA
CDR3nt: TGTGCCAGTAGTATGGGCAGGGCTAGCGGGCCGCCGAAGAGGACCCAGTACTTC
CDR3aa: CASSMGRASGPPKRTQYF

d_gene: NA
j_gene: TRBJ2-7
v_gene: TRBV23-1
abundance: NA
CDR3nt: TGCGCCAGCAGTCAATCGAGGCCGAAGTCTTTCTACGAGCAGTACTTC
CDR3aa: CASSQSRPKSFYEQYF

d_gene: NA
j_gene: TRBJ2-6
v_gene: TRBV10-1
abundance: many
CDR3nt: TGCGCCAGCAGTGCGAGCTCTGGGGCCAACGTCCTGACTTTC
CDR3aa: CASSASSGANVLTF

d_gene: NA
j_gene: TRBJ1-2
v_gene: TRBV3-1/TRBV3-2
abundance: NA
CDR3nt: TGTGCCAGCAGCCGCGAGGGGGGGGAGAAGGGCTACACCTTC
CDR3aa: CASSREGGEKGYTF

d_gene: NA
j_gene: TRBJ2-2
v_gene: TRBV11-2
abundance: few
CDR3nt: TGTGCCAGCAGCTGGCAGAACACCGGGGAGCTGTTTTTT
CDR3aa: CASSWQNTGELFF

d_gene: NA
j_gene: TRBJ1-2
v_gene: TRBV5-1
abundance: NA
CDR3nt: TGCGCCAGCAGCTTGGTCTTCGGTTCTGACAGCTCCTATGGCTACACCTTC
CDR3aa: CASSLVFGSDSSYGYTF

d_gene: NA
j_gene: TRBJ1-2
v_gene: TRBV19
abundance: NA
CDR3nt: TGTGCCAGTAGTCCCCAGGACAGCCGACGGGGCGATGGCTACACCTTC
CDR3aa: CASSPQDSRRGDGYTF

d_gene: NA
j_gene: TRBJ1-2
v_gene: TRBV9
abundance: NA
CDR3nt: TGTGCCAGCAGCGTAGCACCGGACTATGGCTACACCTTC
CDR3aa: CASSVAPDYGYTF

d_gene: NA
j_gene: TRBJ1-3
v_gene: TRBV9
abundance: NA
CDR3nt: TGTGCCAGCAGCTCTCCCTCGAGGAACACCATATATTTT
CDR3aa: CASSSPSRNTIYF

d_gene: TRBD2
j_gene: TRBJ2-3
v_gene: TRBV4-1
abundance: NA
CDR3nt: TGCGCCAGCAGCCAAGACGGGAGGGGCGCAGATACGCAGTATTTT
CDR3aa: CASSQDGRGADTQYF

d_gene: TRBD2
j_gene: TRBJ2-4
v_gene: TRBV7-9
abundance: once
CDR3nt: TGTGCCAGCAGCTCGGGACTAGCGGGAGGTACCAAAAACATTCAGTACTTC
CDR3aa: CASSSGLAGGTKNIQYF

d_gene: TRBD2
j_gene: TRBJ2-7
v_gene: TRBV11-2
abundance: NA
CDR3nt: TGTGCCAGCAGCCAAACTAGCGGGTCCTACGAGCAGTACTTC
CDR3aa: CASSQTSGSYEQYF

d_gene: NA
j_gene: TRBJ2-7
v_gene: TRBV12-2
abundance: NA
CDR3nt: TGTGCAAGTCGCTTAGGTTGCGGGAGCTCCTACGAGCAGTACTTC
CDR3aa: CASRLGCGSSYEQYF

d_gene: NA
j_gene: TRBJ2-3
v_gene: TRBV29-1
abundance: NA
CDR3nt: TGCAGCGTCCTACTGTACCAGACAGGACCAAGCACAGATACGCAGTATTTT
CDR3aa: CSVLLYQTGPSTDTQYF

d_gene: TRBD1
j_gene: TRBJ1-2
v_gene: TRBV9
abundance: NA
CDR3nt: TGTGCCAGCAGCGTAGGACCCGGGACAGAGCTCTATGGCTACACCTTC
CDR3aa: CASSVGPGTELYGYTF

d_gene: TRBD1
j_gene: TRBJ1-2
v_gene: TRBV3-1/TRBV3-2
abundance: NA
CDR3nt: TGTGCCAGCAGCCCGTTAGCACAGGGGGCGGTTGGCTACACCTTC
CDR3aa: CASSPLAQGAVGYTF

d_gene: TRBD1
j_gene: TRBJ1-1
v_gene: TRBV27
abundance: NA
CDR3nt: TGTGCCAGCAGTCCCCTCCCCGGACAGGCTACTATGAACACTGAAGCTTTCTTT
CDR3aa: CASSPLPGQATMNTEAFF

d_gene: NA
j_gene: TRBJ2-3
v_gene: TRBV2
abundance: NA
CDR3nt: TGTGCCACTGCCCGGGGGTTGGTGGTCTCAGATACGCAGTATTTT
CDR3aa: CATARGLVVSDTQYF